This TCR beta chain was identified in a study of graft-versus-host responses after intestinal transplantation. Overall study context: All recipients got anti-thymocyte globulin induction, then tacrolimus and steroids for roughly 3 years.

The V gene's germline CDR1 is LGHNT and CDR2 FRNRAP. CDR3 length: 13 amino acids. Deletions cut 6 bases from V and 5 bases from J, with 13 bases between. A note on this clone: The antigen is undetermined.

Clones were read by immunoSEQ multiplex PCR, and TCRdb kept only the in-frame ones, dropping some. The table has about 130,000 clones, around 90% seen once; the top ten hold approximately 0.17%. The chain uses TRBV12-5 and TRBJ1-1, with D unclear. This receptor was obtained from a human donor who received an intestinal transplant. Sequenced material: unstimulated CD4+ T cells sorted from spleen or lymph node cells, taken before intestinal transplant. The CDR3 region is CASGVEQWTEAFF. In DNA, the CDR3 is TGTGCTAGTGGGGTCGAACAGTGGACTGAAGCTTTCTTT.